Listed below are T cell receptor beta chains from one sample, sequenced in a study of chemoradiotherapy in HPV16-positive cancers. Profiling relied on immunoSEQ multiplex PCR, and the TCRdb table lists in-frame clones only, not all of them. Counted here are under 3,500 clones, 90% occurring once; the ten biggest clones make up under 2.5%. Source: tumor tissue, taken from a patient who underwent chemoradiotherapy. Receptors were obtained from a human donor with HPV-associated anogenital cancer. Each CDR3 is given with its conserved first and last residue. A D gene is named only where the DNA matches it firmly. Size is omitted from some rows. Given values are once, few, many or a class for expanded clones.

v_gene	j_gene	abundance	d_gene	CDR3nt	CDR3aa
TRBV19	TRBJ1-3	once	NA	TGTGCCAGTAGTATGTTGATGCAGTTCTCTGGAAACACCATATATTTT	CASSMLMQFSGNTIYF
TRBV7-3	TRBJ1-1	NA	TRBD1	TGTGCCAGCAGCTTCGACAGGGGCACTGAAGCTTTCTTT	CASSFDRGTEAFF
TRBV6-6	TRBJ1-5	NA	NA	TGTGCCAGCAGTTACTCGTCACAGGGTAGTCAGCCCCAGCATTTT	CASSYSSQGSQPQHF
TRBV29-1	TRBJ2-3	once	NA	TGCAGCGCCAGGAGGGATCTAACAGATACGCAGTATTTT	CSARRDLTDTQYF
TRBV10-3	TRBJ1-2	NA	NA	TGTGCCATCAAGCCTTCAGGGGCAGGGAACTATGGCTACACCTTC	CAIKPSGAGNYGYTF
TRBV15	TRBJ2-7	NA	NA	TGTGCCACCAGCAGAGATAAGTTGACAGGCGAATCCTTC	CATSRDKLTGESF
TRBV19	TRBJ1-5	NA	NA	TGTGCCAGTAGTATGGGGGGTGATGGGAGCAATCAGCCCCAGCATTTT	CASSMGGDGSNQPQHF
TRBV7-9	TRBJ2-5	NA	NA	TGTGCCAGCAGCTTGGGGGGTAGCGGCCAAGAGACCCAGTACTTC	CASSLGGSGQETQYF
TRBV11-2	TRBJ2-5	NA	NA	TGTGCCAGCAGCCCCCCAGAAGAGACCCAGTACTTC	CASSPPEETQYF
TRBV20-1	TRBJ2-4	NA	NA	TGCAGTGTTAAAAGGGAGCACATTCAGTACTTC	CSVKREHIQYF
TRBV11-2	TRBJ2-3	NA	NA	TGTGCCAGCAGCCATAACCGGGGAACCACAGATACGCAGTATTTT	CASSHNRGTTDTQYF
TRBV19	TRBJ2-5	NA	TRBD1	TGTGCCAGTAGGGGGACAGGGGGAAGGGAGACCCAGTACTTC	CASRGTGGRETQYF
TRBV19	TRBJ1-5	NA	TRBD1	TGTGCCAGTACTTTCAGGGGACAGTACAATCAGCCCCAGCATTTT	CASTFRGQYNQPQHF
TRBV4-1	TRBJ2-5	NA	TRBD2	TGCGCCAGCAGCCAAGGACTAGCGGACTCGTACCAAGAGACCCAGTACTTC	CASSQGLADSYQETQYF
TRBV28	TRBJ2-7	NA	NA	TGTGCCAGCAACTCCTTGCCCAAACAGAGCTCCTACGAGCAGTACTTC	CASNSLPKQSSYEQYF
TRBV10-3	TRBJ2-5	NA	TRBD1	TGTGCCATCAGCGGACAGGGTCAAGAGACCCAGTACTTC	CAISGQGQETQYF
TRBV27	TRBJ1-2	few	NA	TGTGCCAGCAGTCCCGCCTCTGGGACATCATATGGCTACACCTTC	CASSPASGTSYGYTF